Here is one T cell receptor (beta chain) with its context. Its specificity is unknown. The data were obtained in a study of cytomegalovirus exposure and HLA in healthy donors. Study-wide background: From HLA-typed donors, an early data release held approximately 85 million unique TCRs.

Broader study findings: Highly shared sequence variants in one cluster were likely a sequencing artifact. Presence/absence comparisons presumed near-even sequencing depth among donors.

CDR1 and CDR2 (germline): SNHLY, FYNNEI. The CDR3 totals 17 residues. V gave up 1 base and J gave up 6 bases; unmatched junction bases: 11. The PCR was carried out with 60 Vbeta primers and 13 Jbeta primers. Profiled with immunoSEQ multiplex PCR; TCRdb holds only in-frame clones, not every one. The sample includes 150,000 or so clones, about 80% of them seen just once. The sequencing input was PBMCs. This receptor was obtained from a man aged 25 to 40 in good health and CMV-seropositive. This chain links TRBV2 with TRBJ2-3; TRBD2 matches at 9 bases. This CDR3 reads CASSEDRAGGLLDTQYF. The CDR3, as DNA: TGTGCCAGCAGTGAAGATCGGGCGGGAGGGCTTCTCGATACGCAGTATTTT.